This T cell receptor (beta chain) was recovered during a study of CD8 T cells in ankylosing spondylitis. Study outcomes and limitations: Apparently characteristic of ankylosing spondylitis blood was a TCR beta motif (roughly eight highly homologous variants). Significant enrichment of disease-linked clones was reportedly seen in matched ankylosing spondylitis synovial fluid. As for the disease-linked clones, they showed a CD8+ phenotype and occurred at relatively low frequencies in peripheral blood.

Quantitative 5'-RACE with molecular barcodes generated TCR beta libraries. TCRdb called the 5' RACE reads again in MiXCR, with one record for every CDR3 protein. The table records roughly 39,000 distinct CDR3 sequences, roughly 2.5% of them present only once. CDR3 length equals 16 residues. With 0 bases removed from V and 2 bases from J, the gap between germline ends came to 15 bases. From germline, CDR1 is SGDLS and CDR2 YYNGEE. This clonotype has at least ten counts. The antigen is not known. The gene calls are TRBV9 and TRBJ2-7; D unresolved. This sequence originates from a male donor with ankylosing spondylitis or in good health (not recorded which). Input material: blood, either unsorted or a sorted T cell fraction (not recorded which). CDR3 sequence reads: CASSVGPVGSAYEQYF. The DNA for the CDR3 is TGTGCCAGCAGCGTAGGGCCTGTGGGCTCAGCCTACGAGCAGTACTTC.